Following are 9 T cell receptor beta chains from one sample sequenced in a study of shared clonotypes between healthy human individuals. TCRdb's copy holds only in-frame clones and misses some; the assay was immunoSEQ multiplex PCR. The sample yields 2 million to 2.5 million clones, around 90% seen once. Sequencing was carried out using naive CD4+ T cells from PBMCs. Subset defined: CD45RA+ positively selected. The receptors stem from a man between 18 and 35 years old in good health. Some clones in this sample may be carry-over from other donors' samples.

This sequence joins TRBV11-2 and TRBJ2-5; the D gene is possibly TRBD2 (6 bases). V was trimmed by 1 base and J by 2 bases, leaving 23 bases between them. The CDR3 runs to 19 residues. Germline CDR1 is SGHAT and CDR2 is FQNNGV. CDR3 nucleotide sequence: TGTGCCAGCAGCTTAGGCCGGGACTCCCTTCGAAGGAGGCAAGAGACCCAGTACTTC. Protein sequence: CASSLGRDSLRRRQETQYF. The variable domain in full, with the rest retrieved from reference TRBV11-2 and TRBJ2-5, is EAGVAQSPRYKIIEKRQSVAFWCNPISGHATLYWYQQILGQGPKLLIQFQNNGVVDDSQLPKDRFSAERLKGVDSTLKIQPAKLEDSAVYLCASSLGRDSLRRRQETQYFGPGTRLLVL.

This CDR3 is CASSSPKTGQNQPQHF. The CDR3 DNA sequence: TGTGCCAGCAGTTCCCCTAAGACAGGGCAGAATCAGCCCCAGCATTTT. The rearrangement uses TRBV28 and TRBJ1-5, with TRBD1 identical over 7 bases. J was trimmed by 4 bases and V by 4 bases; bases with no gene match: 10. Germline CDR1 and CDR2: MDHEN and SYDVKM. The CDR3 sequence is 16 residues long.

This clone was found a few times. V is TRBV4-2 and J is TRBJ1-1; D is undetermined. The ends were cut back, 0 bases at V and 0 bases at J, with 11 bases in the middle. The CDR3 is 16 residues long. Looked up from germline, CDR1 is LGHNA and CDR2 is YNFKEQ. The CDR3 here is CASSQDYRRMNTEAFF. CDR3 in DNA: TGTGCCAGCAGCCAAGATTATAGACGGATGAACACTGAAGCTTTCTTT.

The genes are TRBV7-6 and TRBJ2-1; D is undetermined. The V gene's germline CDR1 is SGHVS and CDR2 FNYEAQ. Between the trimmed V and J ends, which lost 5 bases and 6 bases, there was a span of 14 bases. The CDR3 extends over 14 amino acids. In DNA form, the CDR3 reads TGTGCCAGCAGCGCATTCGGCAAGGGCAATGAGCAGTTCTTC. Translated, it gives CASSAFGKGNEQFF.

The rearrangement links TRBV2 to TRBJ1-2; D perhaps matches TRBD1 (5 bases). Trimming cost V 5 bases and J 4 bases, with 17 bases left between them. Per the germline V gene, CDR1 is SNHLY and CDR2 is FYNNEI. The CDR3 runs 15 residues. CDR3 bases: TGTGCCAGCAGTCCCGGGGCTCTTCCCGGCTATGGCTACACCTTC. The encoded protein is CASSPGALPGYGYTF. Supplemented by reference TRBV2 and TRBJ1-2, the full variable domain reads EPEVTQTPSHQVTQMGQEVILRCVPISNHLYFYWYRQILGQKVEFLVSFYNNEISEKSEIFDDQFSVERPDGSNFTLKIRSTKLEDSAMYFCASSPGALPGYGYTFGSGTRLTVV.

J is TRBJ2-3 and V is TRBV6-1; 9 positions agree with TRBD1. V dropped 5 bases and J dropped 3; count of bases not matched to a gene: 3. The germline V gene has CDR1 MNHNS and CDR2 SASEGT. CDR3 length equals 14 residues. CDR3 amino acids: CASSTGGATDTQYF. The CDR3 DNA sequence: TGTGCCAGCAGTACAGGGGGCGCAACAGATACGCAGTATTTT.

The chain has TRBV11-3 and TRBJ2-7; D could derive from TRBD1 or TRBD2 (5 bases each). The CDR3 length is 14 residues. The germline CDR1 and CDR2 sequences are SGHNT and YENEEA. V was clipped by 5 bases and J by 5 bases, with 16 bases between them. The CDR3 DNA sequence: TGTGCCAGCAGCCTCCGGGACGGGGCTAACGAGCAGTACTTC. Translating gives CASSLRDGANEQYF. Using reference TRBV11-3 and TRBJ2-7 for the parts outside the CDR3, the full variable domain is EAGVVQSPRYKIIEKKQPVAFWCNPISGHNTLYWYLQNLGQGPELLIRYENEEAVDDSQLPKDRFSAERLKGVDSTLKIQPAELGDSAVYLCASSLRDGANEQYFGPGTRLTVT.

The chain has TRBV29-1 and TRBJ2-5; D is unclear. There are 16 residues in the CDR3. V was cut by 1 base and J by 5 bases, with 20 bases left in between. The germline CDR1 and CDR2 sequences are SQVTM and ANQGSEA. CDR3 residues: CSVEVGFGSAGETQYF. CDR3 coding DNA: TGCAGCGTTGAAGTGGGATTCGGTTCAGCCGGGGAGACCCAGTACTTC.

The gene calls are TRBV27 and TRBJ1-3; TRBD1 matches at 7 bases. The CDR3 runs 15 residues. Per germline, CDR1 MNHEY and CDR2 SMNVEV (reference sequence). The J segment lost 4 bases and the V segment lost 5 bases, leaving 8 bases of the junction unmatched. In DNA, the CDR3 is TGTGCCAGCAGTCCACGACAGGGTTTGGGAAACACCATATATTTT. Its protein product is CASSPRQGLGNTIYF.